This is a list of T cell receptor beta chains from one sample in a study of identical twins. MiXCR, applied by TCRdb to the 5' RACE reads, yields one record per CDR3 protein. Among over 500,000 distinct CDR3 sequences, around 20% were seen once, and the ten largest hold about 0.91%. In addition, the sample was reused for a study of T cells expressing NK-cell markers.

Sequenced: CD4+ T cells sorted from blood. The receptors originated from a woman aged 18 to 35 in good health. Both conserved end residues are part of each CDR3. D genes are given only for firm matches. Rows give clone size only sometimes, using once, few, many, or a class for an expanded clone.

>TRBV2|.|14|TRBJ2-7|few
CASTASGVVGEQYF
TGTGCCAGCACTGCCAGTGGGGTGGTGGGCGAGCAGTACTTC
>TRBV6-5|TRBD1|15|TRBJ2-1|.
CASSYGTGANNEQFF
TGTGCCAGCAGTTACGGGACAGGGGCCAACAATGAGCAGTTCTTC
>TRBV7-9|.|11|TRBJ2-2|few
CATRRGGELFF
TGTGCAACCCGGCGGGGCGGGGAGCTGTTTTTT
>TRBV14|.|15|TRBJ2-2|.
CASSQRRGNAGELFF
TGTGCCAGCAGCCAACGGCGGGGTAACGCCGGGGAGCTGTTTTTT
>TRBV9|.|15|TRBJ1-1|many
CASSVQTGENTEAFF
TGTGCCAGCAGCGTACAGACAGGTGAGAACACTGAAGCTTTCTTT
>TRBV10-1|.|14|TRBJ2-3|.
CASAWRGQTDTQYF
TGCGCCAGCGCTTGGAGGGGGCAAACAGATACGCAGTATTTT
>TRBV3-1|.|14|TRBJ2-7|.
CASSLRAASYEQYF
TGTGCCAGCAGCCTTCGGGCAGCCTCCTACGAGCAGTACTTC
>TRBV10-3|TRBD2|18|TRBJ2-5|once
CAISDRGLAGVPPETQYF
TGTGCCATCAGTGATCGGGGACTAGCGGGGGTTCCCCCAGAGACCCAGTACTTC
>TRBV20-1|TRBD2|13|TRBJ2-5|.
CSVSSGGQETQYF
TGCAGTGTTAGTAGCGGGGGCCAAGAGACCCAGTACTTC
>TRBV5-1|.|14|TRBJ2-7|few
CASSLAGWAYEQYF
TGCGCCAGCAGCTTGGCCGGGTGGGCCTACGAGCAGTACTTC
>TRBV6-1|TRBD2|15|TRBJ2-7|few
CASTNSRREGYEQYF
TGTGCCAGCACCAATAGTCGGCGGGAGGGGTACGAGCAGTACTTC
>TRBV5-1|TRBD1|15|TRBJ1-4|many
CASSLGTGANEKLFF
TGCGCCAGCAGCTTAGGAACAGGGGCGAATGAAAAACTGTTTTTT
>TRBV14|.|18|TRBJ1-1|many
CASSQDILGFKSDTEAFF
TGTGCCAGCAGCCAAGATATTCTGGGTTTCAAATCGGACACTGAAGCTTTCTTT
>TRBV7-3|.|13|TRBJ2-5|few
CASSLSAEETQYF
TGTGCCAGCAGCTTAAGCGCGGAAGAGACCCAGTACTTC
>TRBV3-1|.|14|TRBJ2-5|few
CASSQGLGKETQYF
TGTGCCAGCAGCCAGGGACTGGGAAAAGAGACCCAGTACTTC
>TRBV10-3|TRBD2|14|TRBJ2-5|many
CAISGASGKETQYF
TGTGCCATCAGTGGCGCTAGCGGGAAGGAGACCCAGTACTTC
>TRBV25-1|.|16|TRBJ2-5|few
CASSDGARGKRETQYF
TGTGCCAGCAGTGACGGGGCCCGAGGTAAACGCGAGACCCAGTACTTC
>TRBV6-6|TRBD1|13|TRBJ2-7|few
CASSHGQAGEQYF
TGTGCCAGCAGCCATGGACAGGCAGGCGAGCAGTACTTC
>TRBV20-1|TRBD1|13|TRBJ1-2|.
CSALSPGGRGYTF
TGCAGTGCTCTCTCACCAGGGGGCAGGGGCTACACCTTC
>TRBV4-2|TRBD2|16|TRBJ2-1|few
CASSRGTAGILNEQFF
TGTGCCAGCAGCCGGGGAACAGCGGGGATACTCAATGAGCAGTTCTTC
>TRBV12-3/TRBV12-4|.|13|TRBJ1-2|.
CASRSDPDYGYTF
TGTGCCAGCAGGTCCGATCCCGATTATGGCTACACCTTC
>TRBV27|.|12|TRBJ2-3|many
CASSGLGFTQYF
TGTGCCAGCAGTGGGCTGGGGTTCACGCAGTATTTT
>TRBV7-2|.|14|TRBJ2-4|many
CASSLTPGADIQYF
TGTGCCAGCAGCTTAACCCCGGGGGCGGACATTCAGTACTTC
>TRBV20-1|.|14|TRBJ1-5|few
CSAQQRQFNQPQHF
TGCAGTGCGCAGCAGCGGCAGTTCAATCAGCCCCAGCATTTT
>TRBV4-2|TRBD2|17|TRBJ2-3|.
CASSQGVLRGGEDTQYF
TGTGCCAGCAGCCAAGGGGTTTTGCGGGGGGGCGAAGATACGCAGTATTTT
>TRBV5-4|TRBD2|15|TRBJ2-1|.
CASSLEAGVSAEQFF
TGTGCCAGCAGCTTGGAAGCGGGAGTCTCCGCTGAGCAGTTCTTC
>TRBV28|.|12|TRBJ2-7|.
CASTGLPYEQYF
TGTGCCAGCACCGGGTTACCCTACGAGCAGTACTTC
>TRBV5-1|.|15|TRBJ2-7|.
CASSSGGGSSYEQYF
TGCGCCAGCAGCTCTGGGGGTGGGAGCTCCTACGAGCAGTACTTC
>TRBV10-1|TRBD1|14|TRBJ1-6|.
CASSAVTGDSPLHF
TGCGCCAGCAGTGCTGTGACAGGGGATTCACCCCTCCACTTT
>TRBV27|.|13|TRBJ1-1|few
CASGIRGSTEAFF
TGTGCCAGCGGGATTCGAGGGAGCACTGAAGCTTTCTTT
>TRBV20-1|.|12|TRBJ1-1|many
CSATDSNTEAFF
TGCAGTGCTACCGACAGCAACACTGAAGCTTTCTTT
>TRBV5-1|.|14|TRBJ2-1|once
CASSPPARYNEQFF
TGCGCCAGCAGCCCACCGGCGAGATACAATGAGCAGTTCTTC
>TRBV5-1|TRBD2|15|TRBJ2-5|few
CASSFQGLVGETQYF
TGCGCCAGCAGCTTCCAGGGACTAGTAGGAGAGACCCAGTACTTC
>TRBV20-1|TRBD2|15|TRBJ2-3|.
CSAGTSGGLPDTQYF
TGCAGTGCCGGGACTAGCGGGGGACTCCCTGATACGCAGTATTTT
>TRBV20-1|.|13|TRBJ1-2|.
CSAIDRPRYGYTF
TGCAGTGCTATAGACAGGCCGAGGTATGGCTACACCTTC
>TRBV4-2|TRBD2|18|TRBJ2-5|few
CASSLWLAGGNLQETQYF
TGTGCCAGCAGCCTCTGGCTAGCGGGGGGTAATCTCCAAGAGACCCAGTACTTC